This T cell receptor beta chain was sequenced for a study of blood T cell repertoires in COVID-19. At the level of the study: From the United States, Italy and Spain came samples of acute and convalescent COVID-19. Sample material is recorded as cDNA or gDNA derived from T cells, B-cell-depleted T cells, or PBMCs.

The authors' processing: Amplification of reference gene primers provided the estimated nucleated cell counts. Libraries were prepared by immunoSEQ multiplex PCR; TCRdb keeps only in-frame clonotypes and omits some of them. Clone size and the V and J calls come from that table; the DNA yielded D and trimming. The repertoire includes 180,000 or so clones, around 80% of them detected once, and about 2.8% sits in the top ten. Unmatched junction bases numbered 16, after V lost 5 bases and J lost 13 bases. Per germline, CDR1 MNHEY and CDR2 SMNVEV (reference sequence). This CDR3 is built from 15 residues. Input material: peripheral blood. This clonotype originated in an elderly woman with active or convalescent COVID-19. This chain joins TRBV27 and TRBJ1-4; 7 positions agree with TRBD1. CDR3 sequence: CASSISGTAHGRLFF. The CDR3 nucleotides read TGTGCCAGCAGTATTTCCGGGACAGCCCATGGGAGACTGTTTTTT.